These 22 T cell receptor beta chains were sequenced from one sample in a study of cytomegalovirus exposure and HLA in healthy donors. PCR was performed using 60 Vbeta and 13 Jbeta primers. The table came from immunoSEQ multiplex PCR; TCRdb's copy has only in-frame clones and leaves some out. The sample yields about 180,000 clones, around 79% seen once. The sequenced material came from PBMCs. These receptors came from a female donor in good health and CMV-seronegative.

This chain connects TRBV5-5 to TRBJ1-4; 12 bases are shared with TRBD1. The CDR3 has 17 residues. Germline loops: CDR1 SGHKS, CDR2 YYEKEE (reference sequence). Trimming took 3 bases from V and 8 from J; bases not matched to a gene: 11. The CDR3 sequence is CASSWAGQGAYGEKLFF. The CDR3 DNA follows: TGTGCCAGCAGCTGGGCGGGACAGGGGGCTTATGGGGAAAAACTGTTTTTT.

This chain uses TRBV29-1 with TRBJ2-7; D is perhaps TRBD2 (6 bases). Germline loops: CDR1 SQVTM, CDR2 ANQGSEA. The CDR3 covers 15 residues. Trimming took 6 bases from V and 0 from J, leaving 18 bases between them. CDR3 coding DNA: TGCAGCGTCACTCCCGGGCTAGCGCGCTCCTACGAGCAGTACTTC. Translated: CSVTPGLARSYEQYF.

The chain has TRBV5-6 and TRBJ1-2; possibly TRBD1 for D (6 bases). Germline values: CDR1 SGHDT, CDR2 YYEEEE. Trimming stripped 0 bases from V and 4 bases from J, with 7 bases between. This CDR3 comprises 13 residues. The CDR3 loop reads CASSLVDSYGYTF. The CDR3, as DNA: TGTGCCAGCAGCTTGGTGGACAGCTATGGCTACACCTTC. The variable domain in full, completed from reference TRBV5-6 and TRBJ1-2, reads DAGVTQSPTHLIKTRGQQVTLRCSPKSGHDTVSWYQQALGQGPQFIFQYYEEEERQRGNFPDRFSGHQFPNYSSELNVNALLLGDSALYLCASSLVDSYGYTFGSGTRLTVV.

The chain employs TRBV5-4 and TRBJ2-6; D possibly corresponds to TRBD1 (6 bases). V was cut by 7 bases and J by 3 bases, with 26 bases left in between. In germline, CDR1 is SGHNT, CDR2 YYREEE (reference sequence). This CDR3 region has 19 residues. The CDR3 here is CASPPRWGQRPNGANVLTF. The CDR3 nucleotides read TGTGCCAGCCCCCCAAGGTGGGGACAAAGGCCCAATGGGGCCAACGTCCTGACTTTC.

This clone was detected only a few times. The chain joins TRBV5-1 to TRBJ2-5; possible D gene TRBD2, 6 bases. The CDR3 spans 14 residues. Germline CDR1 SGHRS, CDR2 YFSETQ. Between the trimmed V and J ends, which lost 4 bases and 1 base, there was a span of 11 bases. CDR3 DNA sequence: TGCGCCAGCAGCCCTCGGGACTTCCAAGAGACCCAGTACTTC. Amino acids: CASSPRDFQETQYF.

The gene calls are TRBV15 and TRBJ2-3, with 7 bases that match TRBD2. Trimming cost V 6 bases and J 2 bases; bases outside gene matches: 5. The CDR3 length is 14 residues. The germline V gene has CDR1 LNHNV and CDR2 YYDKDF (reference sequence). The CDR3 spells CATRQRGVTDTQYF. CDR3 bases: TGTGCCACCAGACAGCGGGGAGTCACAGATACGCAGTATTTT. The full variable domain, in which reference TRBV15 and TRBJ2-3 provide the parts outside the CDR3, is DAMVIQNPRYQVTQFGKPVTLSCSQTLNHNVMYWYQQKSSQAPKLLFHYYDKDFNNEADTPDNFQSRRPNTSFCFLDIRSPGLGDTAMYLCATRQRGVTDTQYFGPGTRLTVL.

The chain recombines TRBV7-9 with TRBJ2-2; maybe TRBD1 (5 bases). CDR3 length: 15 amino acids. Trimming pared 5 bases from V and 2 bases from J, leaving 12 bases between. Germline CDR1 reads SEHNR; CDR2 reads FQNEAQ (reference sequence). Here the CDR3 reads CASSPGRANTGELFF. The CDR3 DNA reads TGTGCCAGCAGCCCCGGCAGGGCTAACACCGGGGAGCTGTTTTTT.

The J gene is TRBJ2-1, the V gene TRBV11-2; 9 bases are a match to TRBD2. Germline-derived CDR1 and CDR2 are SGHAT and FQNNGV. V trimming: 5 bases; J trimming: 7 bases; junction bases outside the gene matches: 12. The CDR3 covers 16 residues. The CDR3 DNA sequence: TGTGCCAGCAGCGGGGGATTCTCTAGCGGGAAAAATGAGCAGTTCTTC. It encodes CASSGGFSSGKNEQFF.

This clone has only one observation. The genes are TRBV5-1 and TRBJ1-3, with TRBD1 matching over 11 bases. The CDR3 contains 16 residues. After removal of 5 bases from V and 0 bases from J, the junction contained 4 bases not matched to a gene. CDR1 SGHRS and CDR2 YFSETQ come from the germline V gene. CDR3 region: CASSSGTGGSGNTIYF. In DNA, the CDR3 is TGCGCCAGCAGTTCCGGGACAGGGGGCTCTGGAAACACCATATATTTT.

This clone has only a few counts. This CDR3 reads CASRPPVKETQYF. The DNA of the CDR3 is TGTGCCAGCAGACCTCCAGTAAAAGAGACCCAGTACTTC. The V and J genes are TRBV28 and TRBJ2-5; D unclear. The length of the CDR3 is 13 residues. Germline V gene data show CDR1 as MDHEN and CDR2 as SYDVKM. The V end lost 6 bases, the J end lost 3 bases, and 11 bases lay between the germline ends.

This clone was seen a handful of times. The chain recombines TRBV6-5 with TRBJ1-6, with D possibly TRBD1 on 6 matching bases. This CDR3 has 14 amino acids. Germline V lookup: CDR1 MNHEY, CDR2 SVGAGI. V lost 7 bases to trimming and J lost 9 bases, with 16 bases between them. CDR3 nucleotides: TGTGCCAGCACCAGGGACACGGAACCTTCACCCCTCCACTTT. This translates into CASTRDTEPSPLHF.

The chain combines TRBV27 with TRBJ2-7; 11 positions agree with TRBD2. Germline V CDR1 and CDR2: MNHEY, SMNVEV (reference sequence). The CDR3 totals 15 residues. Trimming cost V 4 bases and J 4 bases; bases outside gene matches: 6. CDR3 DNA sequence: TGTGCCAGCAGTTCCTTAGCGGGAGGGCCATACGAGCAGTACTTC. Protein product: CASSSLAGGPYEQYF.

The V gene is TRBV30, the J gene TRBJ2-3, with D unclear. The length of the CDR3 is 12 residues. V shed 5 bases and J shed 1 base, with 7 bases lying between them. Germline CDR1 is GTSNPN and CDR2 is SVGIG (reference sequence). The CDR3 region has the DNA TGTGCCTGGTACCAGGGCACAGATACGCAGTATTTT. Translation: CAWYQGTDTQYF.

This clone was detected only a few times. This chain links TRBV6-6 with TRBJ1-1; 9 positions match TRBD1. The CDR3 consists of 15 residues. V shed 2 bases and J 8 bases; nucleotides not matched to a gene: 9. The germline V gene encodes CDR1 MNHNY and CDR2 SVGAGI (reference sequence). CDR3 loop: CASSYATTGGEEAFF. CDR3 in DNA: TGTGCCAGCAGTTACGCCACCACAGGGGGCGAAGAAGCTTTCTTT.

With regard to this clone: Different DNA sequences within this sample yield the same CDR3. The V and J genes are TRBV4-3 and TRBJ2-7, with D perhaps TRBD2 (6 bases). Trimming pared 0 bases from V and 2 bases from J, leaving 11 bases between. Germline CDR1 is LGHNA and CDR2 is YSLEER. CDR3 size: 15 residues. The CDR3 nucleotides are TGCGCCAGCAGCCAAGATTTAGGACTACCCTACGAGCAGTACTTC. Amino acid sequence: CASSQDLGLPYEQYF.

The V gene is TRBV7-3, the J gene TRBJ2-7; 12 bases match TRBD2. Unmatched junction bases numbered 2, after V lost 5 bases and J lost 6 bases. The CDR3 runs to 13 residues. Germline values: CDR1 SGHTA, CDR2 FQGTGA. The CDR3 spells CASSPSGGGEQYF. The CDR3 DNA reads as TGTGCCAGCAGCCCTAGCGGGGGGGGCGAGCAGTACTTC.

The chain couples TRBV19 to TRBJ1-4; TRBD1 is a possible D gene (5 bases). CDR3 length equals 16 residues. Germline CDR1 and CDR2: LNHDA and SQIVND (reference sequence). Trimming removed 5 bases at V and 4 bases at J, with 17 bases between. For the CDR3, the DNA is TGTGCCAGTAGTCAAAACCGACAGTCGAATAATGAAAAACTGTTTTTT. Translating gives CASSQNRQSNNEKLFF.

This chain links TRBV18 with TRBJ2-7; tentative D call: TRBD1 (5 bases). This CDR3 has 14 residues. Germline values: CDR1 KGHSH, CDR2 LQKENI. The ends were cut back, 1 base at V and 5 bases at J, with 12 bases in the middle. CDR3 bases: TGTGCCAGCTCACCACGGCAGGGTGGCGACGAGCAGTACTTC. Its protein is CASSPRQGGDEQYF.

This chain uses TRBV4-3 with TRBJ1-1; 11 bases are shared with TRBD1. The CDR3 consists of 16 residues. Germline trimming cut 5 bases from V and 5 bases from J; bases unmatched to any gene: 10. Germline CDR1 and CDR2: LGHNA and YSLEER. The CDR3 spells CASSYQMGQGDTEAFF. CDR3 DNA: TGCGCCAGCAGCTACCAGATGGGACAGGGGGATACTGAAGCTTTCTTT.

The chain carries TRBV28 and TRBJ2-7; 8 bases line up with TRBD2. In germline, CDR1 is MDHEN, CDR2 SYDVKM. The CDR3 loop spans 15 amino acids. Losses at the gene ends were 2 bases for V and 5 bases for J; bases not matched to a gene: 8. The CDR3 spells CASSLGGRKENEQYF. CDR3 bases: TGTGCCAGCAGTTTAGGCGGGAGGAAGGAAAACGAGCAGTACTTC.

The chain joins TRBV2 to TRBJ2-7; 7 positions match TRBD1. With 5 bases clipped from V and 1 base from J, the junction kept 5 bases outside the gene matches. The CDR3 totals 14 residues. Germline loops: CDR1 SNHLY, CDR2 FYNNEI. DNA for the CDR3: TGTGCCAGCAGTCCGGGACAGCCTTCCTACGAGCAGTACTTC. It is translated as CASSPGQPSYEQYF.

The chain uses TRBV6-5 and TRBJ2-7; TRBD1 matches at 7 bases. The trim removed 4 bases at V and 3 bases at J, leaving 6 bases unmatched. This CDR3 is 14 amino acids long. From germline, CDR1 is MNHEY and CDR2 SVGAGI. CDR3 sequence (DNA): TGTGCCAGCAGTTCAAGACAGGGACGCTACGAGCAGTACTTC. It yields the protein CASSSRQGRYEQYF.